This TCR beta chain was identified during a study of shared clonotypes between healthy human individuals. TCRdb keeps only in-frame clones here, not all; method: immunoSEQ multiplex PCR. The data contain millions of clones, approximately 95% of them singletons. The CDR3 totals 15 residues. Germline V CDR1 and CDR2: WSHSY, SAAADI. The V gene lost 3 bases and the J gene lost 3 bases, with 11 bases spanning the gap. The chain employs TRBV10-2 and TRBJ2-2; tentative D call: TRBD2 (6 bases). This clonotype was sampled from a man aged 18 to 30 in good health. What was sequenced was naive CD4+ T cells sorted from blood. Subset: CD45RA+ positively selected. CDR3 residues: CASSEDGRHTGELFF. DNA of the CDR3: TGCGCCAGCAGTGAAGACGGGAGACACACCGGGGAGCTGTTTTTT.